This record covers a single T cell receptor beta chain. As yet, its antigen is unknown. The data are from a study of vaccination and CD4 T cells after COVID-19. For the study at large: Post-COVID sampling occurred a median approximately 99 days after diagnosis (range 35 to 161). The stimulus for the cells was overlapping spike peptides derived from SARS-CoV-2, HCoV-NL63, HCoV-OC43 and HCoV-229E.

The treatment is: approximately 9-day PBMC culture with coronavirus spike peptide pools or control peptides (ViraFEST assay). Investigators obtained the unexposed donor's CD4+ T cells before the COVID-19 pandemic (2011-2018). Cultured CD4+ T cell DNA was sequenced using the Oncomine TCR Beta short-read assay. Cultures of CD4+ T cells served as the source for extracting genomic DNA. MiXCR, run by TCRdb on the PCR reads, gives a single entry per CDR3 protein. The repertoire includes around 8,400 distinct CDR3 sequences, more than 35% of them detected once, and around 37% sits in the top ten. CDR3 length: 14 residues. Trimming removed 5 bases from V and 4 bases from J, with 9 bases in between. Germline CDR1 reads SGHTA; CDR2 reads FQGNSA. General observations from the study: Relatively few convalescent patients were studied; early post-infection timepoints were not included.

This sequence was found in a human donor in good health. Sequenced: CD4+ T cells from blood, cultured in vitro. J is TRBJ1-6 and V is TRBV7-2; D uncertain. This chain's CDR3 is CASSPNPYNSPLHF. Here the CDR3 DNA reads TGTGCCAGCAGCCCAAACCCGTATAATTCACCCCTCCACTTT.